The rows below give T cell receptor beta chains drawn from one sample of a study of lymphopenia after photon versus proton radiotherapy. Here immunoSEQ multiplex PCR was the method, and the copy in TCRdb shows in-frame clones only, minus some. The sample includes some 20,000 clones, 75% to 95% seen only once; the top ten take approximately 6.5%. Sample: peripheral blood, taken from a patient treated with photon-based radiotherapy. Every receptor here comes from a man aged 55 to 70 with pancreatic cancer. Both conserved end residues are part of each CDR3. D genes are given only for firm matches. Some rows mark clone size as missing; the rest say once, few, many or name a class of expanded clone.

J	D	V	size	CDR3	DNA
TRBJ2-7	TRBD2	TRBV19	large	CASSLGLAGVEQYF	TGTGCCAGTAGCCTGGGACTAGCGGGGGTCGAGCAGTACTTC
TRBJ1-1	TRBD1	TRBV9	NA	CASEGTGGGTEAFF	TGTGCCAGCGAGGGGACAGGAGGCGGTACTGAAGCTTTCTTT
TRBJ2-2	NA	TRBV6-5	NA	CASSYSGQGELFF	TGTGCCAGCAGTTACTCGGGACAAGGGGAGCTGTTTTTT
TRBJ1-2	NA	TRBV4-1	NA	CASSQEGIWGYGYTF	TGCGCCAGCAGCCAAGAAGGGATCTGGGGATATGGCTACACCTTC
TRBJ2-2	NA	TRBV2	once	CASSEAPGTGELFF	TGTGCCAGCAGTGAAGCTCCGGGGACCGGGGAGCTGTTTTTT
TRBJ1-4	NA	TRBV6-4	NA	CASSDSWVGEKLFF	TGTGCCAGCAGTGACTCGTGGGTGGGGGAAAAACTGTTTTTT
TRBJ2-3	TRBD1	TRBV5-4	NA	CASSPDRGPTDTQYF	TGTGCCAGCAGCCCGGACAGGGGTCCCACAGATACGCAGTATTTT
TRBJ2-4	NA	TRBV11-2	NA	CASSSIGNIQYF	TGTGCCAGCAGCTCCATTGGTAACATTCAGTACTTC
TRBJ2-7	TRBD1	TRBV7-2	NA	CASSLVGGEWGNEQYF	TGTGCCAGCAGCTTAGTAGGGGGCGAGTGGGGGAACGAGCAGTACTTC
TRBJ1-2	NA	TRBV15	NA	CATSRDGRGDGYTF	TGTGCCACCAGCAGAGATGGGAGGGGAGATGGCTACACCTTC
TRBJ2-5	NA	TRBV7-2	NA	CASSKPSGGETQYF	TGTGCCAGCAGCAAGCCTAGTGGAGGAGAGACCCAGTACTTC
TRBJ1-3	NA	TRBV4-2	few	CASSQVSGNTIYF	TGTGCCAGCAGCCAAGTCTCTGGAAACACCATATATTTT
TRBJ2-3	NA	TRBV7-2	NA	CASSWVGATDTQYF	TGTGCCAGCAGCTGGGTAGGAGCCACAGATACGCAGTATTTT
TRBJ2-3	TRBD2	TRBV19	NA	CASSIRRGGTDTQYF	TGTGCCAGTAGTATTAGACGGGGGGGAACAGATACGCAGTATTTT
TRBJ1-2	TRBD1	TRBV6-1	NA	CASSPTGGYGYTF	TGTGCCAGCAGCCCTACAGGGGGGTATGGCTACACCTTC
TRBJ2-6	NA	TRBV6-5	NA	CASRYGANVLTF	TGTGCCAGCAGATACGGGGCCAACGTCCTGACTTTC
TRBJ1-6	NA	TRBV5-3	NA	CARSLQGRWSSPLHF	TGTGCCAGAAGCCTACAGGGAAGATGGAGTTCACCCCTCCACTTT
TRBJ2-1	TRBD1	TRBV5-6	NA	CASSLALWGQYNEQFF	TGTGCCAGCAGCTTGGCTTTGTGGGGACAGTACAATGAGCAGTTCTTC
TRBJ2-3	TRBD2	TRBV2	NA	CASRGSGGAIDTQYF	TGTGCCAGCAGAGGTAGCGGGGGGGCAATAGATACGCAGTATTTT
TRBJ2-3	NA	TRBV11-1	NA	CASSLARWSVEYF	TGTGCCAGCAGCTTAGCGCGGTGGTCAGTGGAGTATTTT
TRBJ1-1	NA	TRBV11-3	NA	CASSFAGGTEAFF	TGTGCCAGCAGCTTCGCGGGGGGCACTGAAGCTTTCTTT
TRBJ1-1	TRBD1	TRBV7-6	NA	CASSPQGAGTEAFF	TGTGCCAGCAGCCCTCAGGGGGCGGGCACTGAAGCTTTCTTT
TRBJ1-4	NA	TRBV7-6	NA	CASRGGGVPNEKLFF	TGTGCCAGCAGAGGGGGGGGAGTTCCTAATGAAAAACTGTTTTTT
TRBJ1-4	NA	TRBV27	NA	CASSLGSRGRQKLFF	TGTGCCAGCAGTTTGGGTTCTAGGGGTCGGCAAAAACTGTTTTTT
TRBJ2-6	TRBD1	TRBV18	NA	CASSPQGASPYSGANVLTF	TGTGCCAGCTCACCACAGGGGGCGAGCCCCTACTCTGGGGCCAACGTCCTGACTTTC
TRBJ1-4	NA	TRBV2	NA	CASSVQGPSFNEKLFF	TGTGCCAGCAGTGTCCAGGGGCCATCCTTTAATGAAAAACTGTTTTTT
TRBJ2-3	NA	TRBV6-4	NA	CASRSGAPTDTQYF	TGTGCCAGCAGATCGGGGGCGCCGACAGATACGCAGTATTTT
TRBJ1-3	TRBD1	TRBV7-9	NA	CASTVQGARGNTIYF	TGTGCCAGCACGGTCCAGGGGGCGAGAGGAAACACCATATATTTT
TRBJ2-5	NA	TRBV6-5	NA	CASSNPRETQYF	TGTGCCAGCAGTAACCCTAGGGAGACCCAGTACTTC
TRBJ2-2	TRBD1	TRBV11-3	NA	CASSTGDTGELFF	TGTGCCAGCAGCACAGGGGACACCGGGGAGCTGTTTTTT
TRBJ1-1	TRBD1	TRBV29-1	NA	CSVTPFPGQGGNTEAFF	TGCAGCGTTACTCCTTTCCCGGGACAGGGAGGGAACACTGAAGCTTTCTTT
TRBJ2-7	TRBD1	TRBV10-2	NA	CAISEGGRAEQYF	TGTGCCATCAGTGAAGGGGGCAGGGCCGAGCAGTACTTC
TRBJ2-7	TRBD2	TRBV7-4	once	CASSLEAGVYEQYF	TGTGCCAGCAGCTTAGAAGCGGGGGTCTACGAGCAGTACTTC
TRBJ2-7	TRBD2	TRBV7-9	NA	CASSSSGGLSYEQYF	TGTGCCAGCAGCTCTAGCGGGGGCCTCTCCTACGAGCAGTACTTC
TRBJ1-6	TRBD1	TRBV15	few	CATSSRQGLVSPLHF	TGTGCCACCAGCAGCCGACAGGGGTTAGTCTCACCCCTCCACTTT
TRBJ2-4	TRBD1	TRBV6-5	NA	CASSDRGLAKNIQYF	TGTGCCAGCAGCGACAGGGGGCTAGCCAAAAACATTCAGTACTTC
TRBJ2-7	NA	TRBV6-5	NA	CASTDTYEQYF	TGTGCCAGCACCGACACTTACGAGCAGTACTTC
TRBJ1-2	NA	TRBV10-1	NA	CASSGDPYLEEPNYGYTF	TGCGCCAGCAGTGGAGATCCATATTTGGAGGAACCGAACTATGGCTACACCTTC
TRBJ2-2	TRBD2	TRBV9	NA	CASSVGASGGATGELFF	TGTGCCAGCAGCGTAGGGGCAAGCGGGGGGGCAACCGGGGAGCTGTTTTTT
TRBJ2-3	NA	TRBV7-2	NA	CASSPRYRADTQYF	TGTGCCAGCAGCCCCCGATACCGCGCAGATACGCAGTATTTT
TRBJ1-1	TRBD1	TRBV30	NA	CAWTPGRGLTEAFF	TGTGCCTGGACCCCTGGGAGGGGGCTCACTGAAGCTTTCTTT
TRBJ2-3	TRBD2	TRBV18	NA	CASSPQAGGTDTQYF	TGTGCCAGCTCACCACAGGCGGGGGGCACAGATACGCAGTATTTT
TRBJ1-2	NA	TRBV11-2	NA	CASSLDRVRGYTF	TGTGCCAGCAGCTTAGACCGGGTGCGGGGCTACACCTTC
TRBJ1-2	TRBD1	TRBV6-4	NA	CASSAGGANYGYTF	TGTGCCAGCAGCGCAGGGGGCGCTAACTATGGCTACACCTTC
TRBJ1-4	NA	TRBV7-9	few	CASSLENGRGKLFF	TGTGCCAGCAGCTTAGAGAACGGTCGCGGAAAACTGTTTTTT
TRBJ2-2	TRBD2	TRBV11-2	NA	CASSLVPGLAAGELFF	TGTGCCAGCAGCTTAGTCCCGGGACTAGCGGCCGGGGAGCTGTTTTTT
TRBJ2-6	TRBD1	TRBV7-3	NA	CASSSMRDRAPAGANVLTF	TGTGCCAGCAGCAGCATGCGGGACAGGGCCCCAGCTGGGGCCAACGTCCTGACTTTC
TRBJ2-7	NA	TRBV10-3	NA	CAISESAGTPSEQYF	TGTGCCATCAGTGAGTCGGCAGGGACCCCTAGCGAGCAGTACTTC
TRBJ1-1	NA	TRBV7-2	once	CASSLAGGGTEAFF	TGTGCCAGCAGCTTAGCAGGGGGGGGAACTGAAGCTTTCTTT
TRBJ1-5	NA	TRBV4-1	NA	CASSQGLLLGQPQHF	TGCGCCAGCAGCCAAGGGTTACTATTGGGGCAGCCCCAGCATTTT